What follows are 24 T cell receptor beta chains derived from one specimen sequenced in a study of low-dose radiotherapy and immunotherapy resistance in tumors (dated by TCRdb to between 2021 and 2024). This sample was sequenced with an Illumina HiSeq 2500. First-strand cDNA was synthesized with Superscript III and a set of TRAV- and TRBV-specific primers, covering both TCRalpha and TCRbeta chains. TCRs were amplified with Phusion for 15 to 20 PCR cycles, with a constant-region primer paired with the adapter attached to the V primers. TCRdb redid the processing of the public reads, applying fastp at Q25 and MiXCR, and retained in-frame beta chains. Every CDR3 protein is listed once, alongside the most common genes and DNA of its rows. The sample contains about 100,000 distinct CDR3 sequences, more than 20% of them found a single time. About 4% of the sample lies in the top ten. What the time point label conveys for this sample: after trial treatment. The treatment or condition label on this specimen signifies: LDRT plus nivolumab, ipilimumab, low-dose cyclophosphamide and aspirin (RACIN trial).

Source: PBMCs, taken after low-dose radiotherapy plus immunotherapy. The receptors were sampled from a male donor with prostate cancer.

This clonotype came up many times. In nucleotides, the CDR3 is TGCGCCAGCAGAGGGACAGCAGTCGCGAGCACCGGGGAGCTGTTTTTT. It specifies CASRGTAVASTGELFF. The chain employs TRBV5-1 and TRBJ2-2; 7 bases agree with TRBD1. V lost 5 bases and J lost 4; bases outside the gene matches: 11. The CDR3 is 16 amino acids. Looked up from germline, CDR1 is SGHRS and CDR2 is YFSETQ.

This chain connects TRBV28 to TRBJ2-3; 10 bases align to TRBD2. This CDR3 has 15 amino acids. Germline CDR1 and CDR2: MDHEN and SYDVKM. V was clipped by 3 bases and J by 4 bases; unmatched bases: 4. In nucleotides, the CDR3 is TGTGCCAGCAGTTTTCTAGCGGGAGTCTCAGATACGCAGTATTTT. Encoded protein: CASSFLAGVSDTQYF.

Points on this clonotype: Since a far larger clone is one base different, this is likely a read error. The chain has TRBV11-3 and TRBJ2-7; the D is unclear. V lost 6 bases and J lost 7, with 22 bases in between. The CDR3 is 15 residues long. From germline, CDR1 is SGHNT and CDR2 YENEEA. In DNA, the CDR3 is TGTGCCAGCAGTGTTGACCCGAGCTCCTACAATGAGCAGTACTTC. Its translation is CASSVDPSSYNEQYF.

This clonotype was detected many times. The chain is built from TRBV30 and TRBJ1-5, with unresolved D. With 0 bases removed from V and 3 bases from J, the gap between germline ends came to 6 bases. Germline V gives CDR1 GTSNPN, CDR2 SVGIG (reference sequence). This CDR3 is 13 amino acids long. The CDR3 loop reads CAWSVGTNQPQHF. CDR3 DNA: TGTGCCTGGAGTGTAGGAACCAATCAGCCCCAGCATTTT.

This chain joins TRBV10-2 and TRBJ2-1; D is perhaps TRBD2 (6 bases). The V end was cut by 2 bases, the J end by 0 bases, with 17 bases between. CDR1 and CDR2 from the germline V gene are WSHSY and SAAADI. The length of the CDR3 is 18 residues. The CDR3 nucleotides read TGCGCCAGCAGTGAGCCAGTGTTGGTGGGGGGCTCCTACAATGAGCAGTTCTTC. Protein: CASSEPVLVGGSYNEQFF.

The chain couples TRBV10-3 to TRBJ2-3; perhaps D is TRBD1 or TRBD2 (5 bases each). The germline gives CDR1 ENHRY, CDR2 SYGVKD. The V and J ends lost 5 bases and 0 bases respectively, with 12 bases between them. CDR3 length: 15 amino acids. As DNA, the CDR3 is TGTGCCATCAGTTCCGGGACGACTAGCACAGATACGCAGTATTTT. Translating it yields CAISSGTTSTDTQYF.

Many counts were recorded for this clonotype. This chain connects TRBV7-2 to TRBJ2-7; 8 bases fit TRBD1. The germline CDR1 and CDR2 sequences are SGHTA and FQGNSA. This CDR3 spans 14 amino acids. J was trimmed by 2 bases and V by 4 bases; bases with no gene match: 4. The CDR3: CASSSQGGPYEQYF. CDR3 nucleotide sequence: TGTGCCAGCAGCTCACAGGGGGGCCCCTACGAGCAGTACTTC.

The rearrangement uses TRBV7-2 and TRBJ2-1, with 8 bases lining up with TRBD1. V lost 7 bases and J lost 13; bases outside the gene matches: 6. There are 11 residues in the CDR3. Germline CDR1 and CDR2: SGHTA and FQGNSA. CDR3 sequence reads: CASTIGQGQFF. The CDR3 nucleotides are TGTGCCAGCACCATTGGACAGGGCCAGTTCTTC.

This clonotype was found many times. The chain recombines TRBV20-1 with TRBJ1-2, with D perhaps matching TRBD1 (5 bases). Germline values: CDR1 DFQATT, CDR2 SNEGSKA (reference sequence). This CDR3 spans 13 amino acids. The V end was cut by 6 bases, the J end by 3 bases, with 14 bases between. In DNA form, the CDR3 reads TGCAGTGCACGGACACGGGCGGACTATGGCTACACCTTC. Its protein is CSARTRADYGYTF.

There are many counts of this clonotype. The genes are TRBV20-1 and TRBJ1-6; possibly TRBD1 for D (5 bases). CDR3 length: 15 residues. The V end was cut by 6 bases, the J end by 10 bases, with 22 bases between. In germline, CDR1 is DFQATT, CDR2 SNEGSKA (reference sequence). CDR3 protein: CSARGVARYNSPLHF. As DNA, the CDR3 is TGCAGTGCCCGGGGGGTTGCGAGATACAACTCACCCCTCCACTTT.

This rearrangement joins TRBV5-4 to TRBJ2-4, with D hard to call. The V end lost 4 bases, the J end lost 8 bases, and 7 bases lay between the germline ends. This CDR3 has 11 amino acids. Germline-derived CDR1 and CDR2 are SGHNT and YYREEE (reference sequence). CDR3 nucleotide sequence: TGTGCCAGCAGCCAGGCGGACATTCAGTACTTC. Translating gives CASSQADIQYF. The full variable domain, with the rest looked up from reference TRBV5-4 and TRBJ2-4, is ETGVTQSPTHLIKTRGQQVTLRCSSQSGHNTVSWYQQALGQGPQFIFQYYREEENGRGNFPPRFSGLQFPNYSSELNVNALELDDSALYLCASSQADIQYFGAGTRLSVL.

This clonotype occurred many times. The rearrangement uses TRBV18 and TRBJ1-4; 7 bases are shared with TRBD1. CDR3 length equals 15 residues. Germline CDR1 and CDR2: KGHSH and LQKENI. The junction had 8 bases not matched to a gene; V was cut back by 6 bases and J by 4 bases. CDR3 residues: CASSPRRGLNEKLFF. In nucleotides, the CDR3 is TGTGCCAGCTCTCCCCGGAGGGGGCTTAATGAAAAACTGTTTTTT.

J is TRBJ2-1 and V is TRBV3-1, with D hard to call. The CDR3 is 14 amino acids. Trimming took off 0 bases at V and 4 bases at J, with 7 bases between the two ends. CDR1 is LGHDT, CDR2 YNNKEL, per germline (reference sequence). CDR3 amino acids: CASSQDSSYNEQFF. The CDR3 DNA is TGTGCCAGCAGCCAAGATTCGAGTTACAATGAGCAGTTCTTC.

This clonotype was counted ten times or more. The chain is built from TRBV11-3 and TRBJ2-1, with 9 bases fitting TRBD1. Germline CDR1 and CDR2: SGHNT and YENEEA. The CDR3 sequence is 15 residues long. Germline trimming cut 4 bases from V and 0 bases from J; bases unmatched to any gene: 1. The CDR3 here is CASSSDRGSYNEQFF. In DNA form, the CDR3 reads TGTGCCAGCAGCTCGGACAGGGGCTCCTACAATGAGCAGTTCTTC.

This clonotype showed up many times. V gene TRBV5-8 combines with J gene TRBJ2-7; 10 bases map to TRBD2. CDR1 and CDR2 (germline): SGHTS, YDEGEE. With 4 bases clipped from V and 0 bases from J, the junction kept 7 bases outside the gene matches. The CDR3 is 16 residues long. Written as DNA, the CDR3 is TGTGCCAGCAGCAGAACTAGCGGGGTAAGCTCCTACGAGCAGTACTTC. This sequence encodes CASSRTSGVSSYEQYF. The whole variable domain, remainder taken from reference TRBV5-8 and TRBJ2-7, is EAGVTQSPTHLIKTRGQQATLRCSPISGHTSVYWYQQALGLGLQFLLWYDEGEERNRGNFPPRFSGRQFPNYSSELNVNALELEDSALYLCASSRTSGVSSYEQYFGPGTRLTVT.

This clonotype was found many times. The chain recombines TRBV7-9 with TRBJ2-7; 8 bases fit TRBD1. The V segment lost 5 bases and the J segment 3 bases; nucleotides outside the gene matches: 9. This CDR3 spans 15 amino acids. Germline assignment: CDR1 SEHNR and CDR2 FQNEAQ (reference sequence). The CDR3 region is CASSIDRGARYEQYF. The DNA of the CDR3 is TGTGCCAGCAGCATAGACAGGGGTGCGCGCTACGAGCAGTACTTC.

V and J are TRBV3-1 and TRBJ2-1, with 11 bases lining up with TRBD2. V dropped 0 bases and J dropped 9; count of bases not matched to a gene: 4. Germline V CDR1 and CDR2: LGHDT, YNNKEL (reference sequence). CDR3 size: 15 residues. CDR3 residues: CASSQEVLAGGEQFF. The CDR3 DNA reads TGTGCCAGCAGCCAAGAAGTCCTAGCGGGGGGTGAGCAGTTCTTC.

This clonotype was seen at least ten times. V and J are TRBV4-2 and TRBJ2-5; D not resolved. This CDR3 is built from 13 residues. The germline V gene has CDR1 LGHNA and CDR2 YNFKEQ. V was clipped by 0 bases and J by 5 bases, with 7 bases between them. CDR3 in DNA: TGTGCCAGCAGCCAAGAGCGGTGGGAGACCCAGTACTTC. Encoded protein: CASSQERWETQYF.

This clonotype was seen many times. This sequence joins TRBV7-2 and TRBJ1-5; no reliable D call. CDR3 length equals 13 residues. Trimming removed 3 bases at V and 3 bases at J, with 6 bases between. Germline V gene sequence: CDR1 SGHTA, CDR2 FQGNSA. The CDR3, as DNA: TGTGCCAGCAGCTTGAGTTCCAATCAGCCCCAGCATTTT. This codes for CASSLSSNQPQHF.

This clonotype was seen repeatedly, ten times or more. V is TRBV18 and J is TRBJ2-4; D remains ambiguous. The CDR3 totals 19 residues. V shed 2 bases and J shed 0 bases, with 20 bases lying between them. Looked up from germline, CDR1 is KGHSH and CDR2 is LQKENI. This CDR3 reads CASSPSGTMVGLAKNIQYF. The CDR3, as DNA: TGTGCCAGCTCACCATCTGGCACTATGGTGGGTCTAGCCAAAAACATTCAGTACTTC.

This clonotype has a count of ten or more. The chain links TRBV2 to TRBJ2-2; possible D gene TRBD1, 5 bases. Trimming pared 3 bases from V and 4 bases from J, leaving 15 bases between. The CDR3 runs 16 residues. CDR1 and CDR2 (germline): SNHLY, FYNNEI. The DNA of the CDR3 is TGTGCCAGCAGTGAGATGCAGGGCGCCGGCACCGGGGAGCTGTTTTTT. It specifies CASSEMQGAGTGELFF.

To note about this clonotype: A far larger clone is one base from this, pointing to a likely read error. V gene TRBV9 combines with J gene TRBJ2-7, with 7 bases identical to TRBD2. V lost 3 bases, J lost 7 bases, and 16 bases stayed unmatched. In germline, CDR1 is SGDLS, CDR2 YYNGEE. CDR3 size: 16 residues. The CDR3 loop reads CASSARGGGPYNEQYF. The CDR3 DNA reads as TGTGCCAGCAGCGCCCGGGGCGGGGGACCTTACAATGAGCAGTACTTC.

The CDR3 region has the DNA TGCGCCAGCAGCCAAGCCCTCCACACTAGCGGGCGGGACAAAAACATTCAGTACTTC. Residues: CASSQALHTSGRDKNIQYF. The chain is built from TRBV4-1 and TRBJ2-4; 9 bases match TRBD2. Trimming took 1 base from V and 3 from J; bases not matched to a gene: 13. CDR1 is MGHRA, CDR2 YSYEKL, per germline. The CDR3 runs 19 residues.

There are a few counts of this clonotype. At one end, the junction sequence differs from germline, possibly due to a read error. The CDR3 nucleotides are TGTGCCAGCAGCTTCCCTAGCGGGGGGGTCACAGATACGCAGTATTTT. This encodes CASSFPSGGVTDTQYF. The chain uses TRBV5-3 and TRBJ2-3; 12 nucleotides match TRBD2. TRBV5-3 is placed among ORFs of uncertain function. The CDR3 is 16 residues long.